A selection of T cell receptor beta chains follows, all from one sample in a study of blood T cell repertoires in COVID-19. Clones were sequenced by immunoSEQ multiplex PCR, and TCRdb holds only the in-frame ones, with some missing. This sample has around 320,000 clones, with 88% found just once. Sequenced: peripheral blood. The source of these receptors is a woman in her 30s who had recovered from COVID-19. Each CDR3 is given with its conserved first and last residue. Each record gives: D gene, V gene, clone size, J gene, CDR3 DNA, CDR3 protein. The D gene is left open where the match is weak. Rows may omit the clone size; those that give it use once, few, many or a size class.

.,TRBV27,.,TRBJ2-6,TGTGCCAGCAGTTTTTTGGGGGCTCTCTCTGGGGCCAACGTCCTGACTTTC,CASSFLGALSGANVLTF
.,TRBV7-2,.,TRBJ1-2,TGTGCCAGCAGCAAACGACTGGGTGGCTATGGCTACACCTTC,CASSKRLGGYGYTF
TRBD1,TRBV2,.,TRBJ1-2,TGTGCCAGCAGTGAATTCGGGACAGATGGCTACACCTTC,CASSEFGTDGYTF
.,TRBV19,.,TRBJ2-1,TGTGCCAGTAGTATCATGAGCGGAACCTACAATGAGCAGTTCTTC,CASSIMSGTYNEQFF
.,TRBV5-1,once,TRBJ2-5,TGCGCCAGCAGCTTGTTCACAGGGAACCAAGAGACCCAGTACTTC,CASSLFTGNQETQYF
TRBD1,TRBV6-2/TRBV6-3,.,TRBJ2-7,TGTGCCAGCAGTCCCGGGACAGCAATGCCCTCTTCCTACGAGCAGTACTTC,CASSPGTAMPSSYEQYF
TRBD1,TRBV7-3,once,TRBJ1-1,TGTGCCAGCAGCTCCATCCTGGGGCAGGGGGCTATGAACACTGAAGCTTTCTTT,CASSSILGQGAMNTEAFF
.,TRBV4-1,.,TRBJ2-5,TGCGCCAGCAGCCAAACTAGGCTCTCGGAGACCCAGTACTTC,CASSQTRLSETQYF
TRBD1,TRBV12-5,once,TRBJ1-2,TGTGCTAGTGCCAAAGACAGGGACTATGGCTACACCTTC,CASAKDRDYGYTF
TRBD1,TRBV6-5,.,TRBJ1-1,TGTGCCAGCAGTTACTCATTCCCAGGGGGCCAAGCTTTCTTT,CASSYSFPGGQAFF
.,TRBV30,.,TRBJ2-5,TGTGCCTGGAGCGGAAGCGGCAGCCCCTTGAAAGAGACCCAGTACTTC,CAWSGSGSPLKETQYF
TRBD1,TRBV19,.,TRBJ2-2,TGTGCCAGTAGCCCCCCGGGACAGGGAAGGTCCGGGGAGCTGTTTTTT,CASSPPGQGRSGELFF
.,TRBV27,.,TRBJ1-2,TGTGCCAGCAGTTACACCAACTATGGCTACACCTTC,CASSYTNYGYTF
TRBD2,TRBV4-2,.,TRBJ2-1,TGTGCCAGCAGCCAAGTAACTAGCGGGGGGGTCTACAATGAGCAGTTCTTC,CASSQVTSGGVYNEQFF
TRBD2,TRBV24-1,.,TRBJ2-1,TGTGCCACCAGTAGCGGGGGCCAGGCCTACAATGAGCAGTTCTTC,CATSSGGQAYNEQFF
.,TRBV7-6,.,TRBJ2-5,TGTGCCAGCAGCTTAGGGGCAGGGATGCAAGAGACCCAGTACTTC,CASSLGAGMQETQYF
.,TRBV15,.,TRBJ1-1,TGTGCCACCAGCAGAGTTAGGGAGGACACTGAAGCTTTCTTT,CATSRVREDTEAFF
.,TRBV18,.,TRBJ2-3,TGTGCCAGCTCACCCGGGTCCACAGATACGCAGTATTTT,CASSPGSTDTQYF
.,TRBV5-1,.,TRBJ1-1,TGCGCCAGCAGCACGGCTGGGGGCGGTAGCACTGAAGCTTTCTTT,CASSTAGGGSTEAFF
.,TRBV28,few,TRBJ1-3,TGTGCCAGCCAGGACAATTTATTCACCATATATTTT,CASQDNLFTIYF
.,TRBV12-3/TRBV12-4,.,TRBJ1-1,TGTGCCAGCAGTTTCGACGGCCCCAGGGCTTTCTTT,CASSFDGPRAFF
.,TRBV5-1,.,TRBJ2-1,TGCGCCAGCAGCTTAGGTTTGCGGGGGCCAAGGAATGAGCAGTTCTTC,CASSLGLRGPRNEQFF
TRBD1,TRBV18,once,TRBJ1-3,TGTGCCAGCTCACCCGGGACAGGGACTGGAAACACCATATATTTT,CASSPGTGTGNTIYF
.,TRBV3-1/TRBV3-2,.,TRBJ2-6,TGTGCCAGCAGCCAAGATTTAATGGGGCGACTTCCGTTCTCTGGGGCCAACGTCCTGACTTTC,CASSQDLMGRLPFSGANVLTF
.,TRBV2,once,TRBJ1-3,TGTGCCAGCAGGGCCAAACAGGGAAACACCATATATTTT,CASRAKQGNTIYF
TRBD2,TRBV5-4,.,TRBJ2-5,TGTGCCAGCAGCGAGGAGCGGGGGGCGATGCAAGAGACCCAGTACTTC,CASSEERGAMQETQYF
.,TRBV7-8,.,TRBJ1-1,TGTGCCAGCAGCATCACCAGGAACACTGAAGCTTTCTTT,CASSITRNTEAFF
TRBD1,TRBV10-3,.,TRBJ1-5,TGTGCCATCAGTGCGGGACAGGTCAGAGCCCTTCAGCCCCAGCATTTT,CAISAGQVRALQPQHF